The T cell receptor (beta chain) described here comes from a study of T cells in Graves' hyperthyroidism and ophthalmopathy. In regard to this clonotype: Its target is unknown.

In patients aged 18 to 65, hyperthyroidism was newly diagnosed, with duration under 2 months. Thyroid ultrasound and orbital computed tomography, with clinical symptoms and serum thyroxine and TRAb, informed diagnoses. Germline V lookup: CDR1 DFQATT, CDR2 SNEGSKA (reference sequence). CDR3 length equals 14 residues. The ends lost 0 bases at V and 7 bases at J; junction bases unmatched: 7. Amplified TCR beta CDR3 regions derived from RNA transcripts. The study used the HTBI primer set for a first-round RT-PCR of the TCR CDR3. MiXCR was run by TCRdb on the multiplex PCR reads, yielding one entry per CDR3 protein. The table has 600,000 or so distinct CDR3 sequences, roughly 50% seen once. Findings of the study overall: Separation of ophthalmopathy from stable hyperthyroidism was achieved by a 13 V-J model. Blood also held most thyroid clonotypes expanded beyond 0.001.

The origin of this receptor is a woman under 30 with Graves' hyperthyroidism. Material: peripheral blood or thyroid tissue (not recorded which). V usage is TRBV20-1 and J usage is TRBJ2-7, with 9 bases fitting TRBD2. The CDR3 protein is CSARDPAGGREQYF. The DNA for the CDR3 is TGCAGTGCTAGAGACCCAGCGGGAGGTCGTGAGCAGTACTTC.